These 19 T cell receptor beta chains were all obtained from the same sample, sequenced in a study of cytomegalovirus exposure and HLA in healthy donors. This PCR relied on a set of 60 Vbeta primers and 13 Jbeta primers. Only in-frame clones appear in the TCRdb table, and some are missing; sequencing was by immunoSEQ multiplex PCR. The sample has 30,000 to 40,000 clones, 68% seen once. The sequencing input was PBMCs. The receptors shown here come from a man in his forties or fifties in good health and CMV-seronegative.

The chain is built from TRBV4-2 and TRBJ1-3; tentatively, D is TRBD1 (5 bases). The CDR3 runs 13 residues. The V end was cut by 1 base, the J end by 4 bases, with 5 bases between. In germline, CDR1 is LGHNA, CDR2 YNFKEQ. The CDR3 coding sequence is TGTGCCAGCAGCCAAGGACAGGGAAACACCATATATTTT. It codes for CASSQGQGNTIYF.

The chain employs TRBV7-6 and TRBJ2-1; 10 nucleotides line up with TRBD2. Germline V gene data show CDR1 as SGHVS and CDR2 as FNYEAQ. J gave up 1 base and V 4 bases, and 10 bases lay outside the gene matches. The CDR3 is 18 residues long. The CDR3 protein is CASSSRGSGGYSYNEQFF. DNA for the CDR3: TGTGCCAGCAGCTCCCGAGGTAGCGGGGGGTATTCCTACAATGAGCAGTTCTTC.

This sequence joins TRBV15 and TRBJ2-4; perhaps TRBD2 as D (6 bases). The CDR3 runs to 15 residues. V gave up 4 bases and J gave up 0 bases, with 10 bases separating them. Germline V gene sequence: CDR1 LNHNV, CDR2 YYDKDF (reference sequence). Here the CDR3 DNA reads TGTGCCACCAGCAAACCGCGGGGAGCCAAAAACATTCAGTACTTC. It specifies CATSKPRGAKNIQYF.

The V gene is TRBV2, the J gene TRBJ2-3, with 12 bases lining up with TRBD2. This CDR3 has 20 residues. Germline assignment: CDR1 SNHLY and CDR2 FYNNEI. J lost 0 bases, V lost 3 bases, and 13 bases had no gene match. CDR3 amino acids: CASSESLAGGSTPSTDTQYF. The DNA for the CDR3 is TGTGCCAGCAGTGAGTCACTAGCGGGGGGCTCGACACCAAGCACAGATACGCAGTATTTT.

The sample holds a few counts of this clone. The V call is TRBV28, the J call TRBJ2-7; D is perhaps TRBD2 (6 bases). The V end lost 5 bases, the J end lost 1 base, and 18 bases lay between the germline ends. The V gene's germline CDR1 is MDHEN and CDR2 SYDVKM. The CDR3 is made up of 16 amino acids. The CDR3 spells CASSPLSGFYSYEQYF. CDR3 DNA sequence: TGTGCCAGCAGTCCACTTAGCGGATTCTATTCCTACGAGCAGTACTTC.

This clone was seen a handful of times. The J gene is TRBJ2-1, the V gene TRBV9; 11 positions match TRBD2. The CDR3 has 18 residues. The V gene end was trimmed by 0 bases and the J gene end by 3 bases; junction bases not matched to a gene: 8. CDR1 and CDR2 (germline): SGDLS, YYNGEE. The CDR3 protein is CASSVGLAGGRFYNEQFF. DNA for the CDR3: TGTGCCAGCAGCGTAGGTCTAGCGGGGGGCCGATTCTACAATGAGCAGTTCTTC.

CDR3 amino acids: CAISGGGNEQFF. CDR3 DNA sequence: TGTGCCATCAGTGGCGGGGGGAATGAGCAGTTCTTC. The chain combines TRBV10-3 with TRBJ2-1, with TRBD2 identical over 8 bases. CDR3 length: 12 residues. Germline V lookup: CDR1 ENHRY, CDR2 SYGVKD. After removal of 4 bases from V and 7 bases from J, the junction contained 0 bases not matched to a gene.

V usage is TRBV27 and J usage is TRBJ1-4, with D unresolved. Per germline, CDR1 MNHEY and CDR2 SMNVEV (reference sequence). Trimming removed 5 bases from V and 6 bases from J, with 13 bases in between. The CDR3 is 14 amino acids. The CDR3 region has the DNA TGTGCCAGCAGTGTTCGGGTTGGTTATGAAAAACTGTTTTTT. Amino acids: CASSVRVGYEKLFF.

This sequence joins TRBV7-8 and TRBJ1-4; TRBD1 agrees at 11 bases. V trimming: 0 bases; J trimming: 8 bases; junction bases outside the gene matches: 8. The CDR3 totals 17 residues. The germline gives CDR1 SGHVS, CDR2 FQNEAQ. CDR3: CASSLARWTGGLEKLFF. CDR3 DNA sequence: TGTGCCAGCAGCTTAGCGAGGTGGACAGGGGGCTTAGAAAAACTGTTTTTT.

To note about this clone: At one boundary the junction diverges from the germline segment, which might be a read error. This chain uses TRBV7-8 with TRBJ2-7; TRBD1 might be the D (5 bases). Germline V lookup: CDR1 SGHVS, CDR2 FQNEAQ. This CDR3 has 15 amino acids. CDR3 protein: CASSLYTSEGALHHF. CDR3 DNA: TGTGCCAGCAGCTTATACACCAGTGAAGGGGCCCTCCATCACTTC.

Of note for this clone: Within the sample, other DNA sequences also encode this same CDR3. The chain combines TRBV6-1 with TRBJ1-1, with 7 bases aligning to TRBD1. The V gene end was trimmed by 7 bases and the J gene end by 1 base; junction bases not matched to a gene: 6. The CDR3 contains 14 residues. The germline CDR1 and CDR2 sequences are MNHNS and SASEGT. The CDR3 reads CASTDRAANTEAFF. The CDR3 coding sequence is TGTGCCAGCACCGACAGGGCGGCGAACACTGAAGCTTTCTTT.

V gene TRBV25-1 combines with J gene TRBJ2-1; D gene ambiguous. V was trimmed by 7 bases and J by 9 bases, leaving 10 bases between them. The CDR3 is 11 amino acids. Germline-derived CDR1 and CDR2 are MGHDK and SYGVNS. The CDR3: CASNFGIEQFF. CDR3 coding DNA: TGTGCCAGCAATTTTGGCATTGAGCAGTTCTTC.

V gene TRBV4-3 combines with J gene TRBJ2-7; D is perhaps TRBD1 (6 bases). The V gene lost 0 bases and the J gene lost 1 base, with 10 bases spanning the gap. The germline V gene encodes CDR1 LGHNA and CDR2 YSLEER. There are 15 residues in the CDR3. The CDR3 loop is CASSQEDRGSYEQYF. CDR3 sequence (DNA): TGCGCCAGCAGCCAAGAGGACAGAGGATCCTACGAGCAGTACTTC.

To note about this clone: The junction and the germline gene differ at one end; a read error may be behind it. The chain uses TRBV7-7 and TRBJ2-3; D gene ambiguous. Germline V CDR1 and CDR2: SSHAT, FNYEAQ (reference sequence). This CDR3 is 15 amino acids long. This chain's CDR3 is CASSTGQSWTDTQYF. CDR3 DNA sequence: TGTGCTAGCAGCACCGGTCAATCCTGGACAGATACGCAGTATTTT.

This clone was counted once. The chain links TRBV18 to TRBJ2-7; D gene ambiguous. The CDR3 runs 13 residues. The ends were cut back, 0 bases at V and 2 bases at J, with 5 bases in the middle. Germline assignment: CDR1 KGHSH and CDR2 LQKENI. The CDR3 protein is CASSPPLTYEQYF. The DNA for the CDR3 is TGTGCCAGCTCACCACCCCTAACCTACGAGCAGTACTTC. Using reference TRBV18 and TRBJ2-7 for the parts outside the CDR3, the full variable domain is NAGVMQNPRHLVRRRGQEARLRCSPMKGHSHVYWYRQLPEEGLKFMVYLQKENIIDESGMPKERFSAEFPKEGPSILRIQQVVRGDSAAYFCASSPPLTYEQYFGPGTRLTVT.

The gene calls are TRBV7-9 and TRBJ1-1; TRBD1 agrees at 8 bases. Unmatched junction bases numbered 6, after V lost 4 bases and J lost 5 bases. Looked up from germline, CDR1 is SEHNR and CDR2 is FQNEAQ (reference sequence). This CDR3 contains 14 residues. The CDR3 region has the DNA TGTGCCAGCAGCTCGACAGGGGTTGGAACTGAAGCTTTCTTT. Its protein is CASSSTGVGTEAFF.

The chain couples TRBV11-2 to TRBJ2-2; D gene unclear. Germline-derived CDR1 and CDR2 are SGHAT and FQNNGV. The ends were cut back, 2 bases at V and 1 base at J, with 8 bases in the middle. The CDR3 sequence is 15 residues long. The CDR3 protein is CASSLSTRNTGELFF. As DNA, the CDR3 is TGTGCCAGCAGCTTATCGACAAGGAACACCGGGGAGCTGTTTTTT.

The chain couples TRBV4-1 to TRBJ2-1, with D tentatively TRBD2 (6 bases). This CDR3 is built from 15 residues. V lost 1 base and J 7 bases, leaving 14 bases between the germline ends. CDR1 MGHRA and CDR2 YSYEKL come from the germline V gene. The chain's CDR3 is CASSQVGGVGNEQFF. CDR3 nucleotides: TGCGCCAGCAGCCAAGTGGGCGGGGTGGGGAATGAGCAGTTCTTC.

This clone was observed a few times. The chain couples TRBV6-5 to TRBJ2-3, with TRBD2 matching 7 bases. Germline V gene sequence: CDR1 MNHEY, CDR2 SVGAGI. The CDR3 is made up of 12 amino acids. With V trimmed by 7 bases and J by 8 bases, 6 bases remained unmatched. The CDR3 nucleotides read TGTGCCAGCATCAGCGGGGCATCTACGCAGTATTTT. Translated: CASISGASTQYF.